The 19 T cell receptor beta chains presented below share a single source sample, sequenced in a study of molecular identifiers for immune sequencing clone quantification. TCRdb redid the calling of the PCR reads with MiXCR, one entry per CDR3 protein. The sample lists about half a million distinct CDR3 sequences; about a quarter were seen once. Material: naive CD8+ T cells from blood, with Jurkat cell RNA spiked in. Subset defined: FACS-sorted CD8+CD4-CCR7+CD45RA+ naive T cells. The receptors derive from a human donor in good health. Some libraries in this study had Jurkat cell RNA spiked in.

This clonotype appeared many times. The chain uses TRBV6-5 and TRBJ1-3; possibly TRBD1 for D (6 bases). The V gene's germline CDR1 is MNHEY and CDR2 SVGAGI. Between the trimmed V and J ends, which lost 6 bases and 4 bases, there was a span of 13 bases. The CDR3 runs to 14 residues. CDR3 amino acids: CASSLYRAGNTIYF. CDR3 sequence (DNA): TGTGCCAGCAGCTTATACAGGGCCGGAAACACCATATATTTT.

About this clonotype itself: This may be a read error: a much more frequent sequence differs by one nucleotide. This chain links TRBV6-1 with TRBJ2-3; no clear D gene. The CDR3 covers 15 residues. In germline, CDR1 is MNHNS, CDR2 SASEGT. CDR3 DNA: TGTGCCGGCAGTGAAGCACCTAGACTCACAGATACGCAGTATTTT. It is translated as CAGSEAPRLTDTQYF.

This clonotype was seen at least ten times. V gene TRBV4-1 combines with J gene TRBJ1-5, with 11 nucleotides matching TRBD1. The V and J ends lost 1 base and 5 bases, in that order; junction bases with no gene match: 7. Per the germline V gene, CDR1 is MGHRA and CDR2 is YSYEKL. This CDR3 region has 17 residues. CDR3 sequence: CASSQAIQDRGHQPQHF. CDR3 coding DNA: TGCGCCAGCAGCCAAGCGATTCAGGACAGGGGGCATCAGCCCCAGCATTTT.

The sample holds a few counts of this clonotype. The V gene is TRBV13, the J gene TRBJ2-7; D perhaps matches TRBD2 (6 bases). The CDR3 contains 15 residues. V lost 3 bases, J lost 5 bases, and 17 bases lay in between. Germline V gives CDR1 PRHDT, CDR2 FYEKMQ (reference sequence). The CDR3: CASSLSGRPLHEQYF. The CDR3 nucleotides are TGTGCCAGCAGCTTGAGTGGGAGGCCCCTCCACGAGCAGTACTTC.

For this clonotype: The missing conserved phenylalanine or tryptophan at the end of this CDR3 makes a read error likely. J is TRBJ2-2 and V is TRBV12-3 or TRBV12-4, with D perhaps matching TRBD2 (6 bases). V lost 8 bases and J lost 2, with 6 bases in between. The CDR3 spans 12 residues. Written as DNA, the CDR3 is TGTGCCAGCGGGACTAACACCGGGGAGCTGTTTTCT. Its protein product is CASGTNTGELFS.

The chain carries TRBV12-3 or TRBV12-4 and TRBJ2-1; TRBD2 matches at 7 bases. The CDR3 totals 14 residues. After removal of 3 bases from V and 15 bases from J, the junction contained 14 bases not matched to a gene. This chain's CDR3 is CASSFGAHTGGGFF. The CDR3 DNA is TGTGCCAGCAGTTTTGGGGCCCACACAGGCGGGGGGTTCTTC.

This clonotype was detected only a few times. This chain joins TRBV24-1 and TRBJ1-5; 7 bases are shared with TRBD1. This CDR3 region has 15 residues. The germline gives CDR1 KGHDR, CDR2 SFDVKD. Trimming took 3 bases from V and 6 from J; bases not matched to a gene: 7. CDR3 DNA: TGTGCCACCAGTGATCGAAGGGGGCAGGGTCAGCCCCAGCATTTT. Encoded protein: CATSDRRGQGQPQHF.

About this clonotype itself: A clone one base away is much larger, so this may be a read error. The chain couples TRBV4-3 to TRBJ1-4, with a possible D match to TRBD1 (5 bases). The CDR3 loop spans 15 amino acids. The V gene's germline CDR1 is LGHNA and CDR2 YSLEER. CDR3 nucleotides: TGCGCCAGCAGCCAAGGCAGCAGGGTCAATGAAAAACTGTATTTT. Protein sequence: CASSQGSRVNEKLYF.

This clonotype appeared many times. The J gene is TRBJ2-3, the V gene TRBV5-8; 9 bases align to TRBD2. The CDR3 spans 14 residues. CDR1 and CDR2 (germline): SGHTS, YDEGEE. The V segment lost 7 bases and the J segment 5 bases; nucleotides outside the gene matches: 8. The chain's CDR3 is CASSMVAGEDTQYF. CDR3 nucleotide sequence: TGTGCCAGCTCGATGGTAGCGGGAGAAGATACGCAGTATTTT.

The J gene is TRBJ2-1, the V gene TRBV4-3, with 8 bases lining up with TRBD1. CDR1 and CDR2 (germline): LGHNA, YSLEER. The CDR3 covers 15 residues. Unmatched junction bases numbered 4, after V lost 6 bases and J lost 0 bases. CDR3 loop: CASSVGTGSYNEQFF. CDR3 nucleotides: TGCGCCAGCAGTGTAGGGACAGGCTCCTACAATGAGCAGTTCTTC.

The chain couples TRBV10-3 to TRBJ2-7, with D possibly being TRBD1 (6 bases). Germline-derived CDR1 and CDR2 are ENHRY and SYGVKD. The germline V and J ends were trimmed by 2 bases and 1 base, with 12 bases remaining between them. This CDR3 region has 15 residues. CDR3 sequence (DNA): TGTGCCATCAGTGAGGGTGCAGGGGCATCCTACGAGCAGTACTTC. This encodes CAISEGAGASYEQYF.

This chain joins TRBV25-1 and TRBJ2-2; D is unresolved. The CDR3 loop spans 14 amino acids. Trimming removed 1 base at V and 3 bases at J, with 6 bases between. The V gene's germline CDR1 is MGHDK and CDR2 SYGVNS. CDR3 sequence (DNA): TGTGCCAGCAGTGAATTGCGTGACACCGGGGAGCTGTTTTTT. The encoded protein is CASSELRDTGELFF.

This sequence joins TRBV4-1 and TRBJ1-2; 7 bases are shared with TRBD1. Germline CDR1 MGHRA, CDR2 YSYEKL. CDR3 size: 15 residues. Unmatched junction bases numbered 11, after V lost 4 bases and J lost 6 bases. CDR3: CASSPYRGPYNGYTF. Written as DNA, the CDR3 is TGCGCCAGCAGCCCTTACAGGGGCCCCTACAATGGCTACACCTTC.

The chain links TRBV30 to TRBJ1-1; a possible D gene is TRBD1 (5 bases). The V gene lost 6 bases and the J gene lost 1 base, with 15 bases spanning the gap. The CDR3 is 14 residues long. Germline CDR1 and CDR2: GTSNPN and SVGIG (reference sequence). CDR3 region: CACGRDGTNTEAFF. The CDR3 coding sequence is TGTGCCTGCGGCAGGGACGGAACGAACACTGAAGCTTTCTTT.

V is TRBV4-3 and J is TRBJ2-1, with 7 bases fitting TRBD1. The J segment lost 4 bases and the V segment lost 0 bases, leaving 6 bases of the junction unmatched. Germline CDR1 reads LGHNA; CDR2 reads YSLEER. The CDR3 sequence is 16 residues long. CDR3 bases: TGCGCCAGCAGCCAAGATTGGGCAGGGGGTTACAATGAGCAGTTCTTC. Amino acid sequence: CASSQDWAGGYNEQFF.

This clonotype was detected a few times. The V call is TRBV30, the J call TRBJ1-1; possible D gene TRBD1, 5 bases. The CDR3 is 13 amino acids. Trimming left V 4 bases short and J 5 bases short, with 14 bases between. The germline CDR1 and CDR2 sequences are GTSNPN and SVGIG (reference sequence). The DNA of the CDR3 is TGTGCCTGGATCCCATGGGGGATTACTGAAGCTTTCTTT. Translation gives CAWIPWGITEAFF.

This clonotype has at least ten counts. The CDR3 loop reads CASSYRTSGGADEQFF. The CDR3, as DNA: TGTGCCAGCAGTTATCGGACTAGCGGGGGGGCCGATGAGCAGTTCTTC. This chain joins TRBV6-5 and TRBJ2-1, with 15 bases aligning to TRBD2. The CDR3 spans 16 residues. Germline CDR1 reads MNHEY; CDR2 reads SVGAGI. After removal of 3 bases from V and 8 bases from J, the junction contained 5 bases not matched to a gene.

The chain is built from TRBV2 and TRBJ2-1, with 12 bases matching TRBD2. CDR1 is SNHLY and CDR2 is FYNNEI in the germline V gene. This CDR3 contains 19 residues. Unmatched junction bases numbered 15, after V lost 6 bases and J lost 3 bases. The CDR3 is CASSGEVSSGGVSYNEQFF. Here the CDR3 DNA reads TGTGCCAGCAGCGGCGAGGTGTCTAGCGGGGGGGTAAGCTACAATGAGCAGTTCTTC.

In its sample, this clonotype was seen a few times. The chain joins TRBV19 to TRBJ1-5; possible D gene TRBD1, 6 bases. Per germline, CDR1 LNHDA and CDR2 SQIVND (reference sequence). Trimming pared 5 bases from V and 1 base from J, leaving 12 bases between. The CDR3 loop spans 15 amino acids. In DNA, the CDR3 is TGTGCCAGTAGTGAGGGGGGCGAGAGCAATCAGCCCCAGCATTTT. Its protein product is CASSEGGESNQPQHF. The full variable domain, with the rest looked up from reference TRBV19 and TRBJ1-5, is DGGITQSPKYLFRKEGQNVTLSCEQNLNHDAMYWYRQDPGQGLRLIYYSQIVNDFQKGDIAEGYSVSREKKESFPLTVTSAQKNPTAFYLCASSEGGESNQPQHFGDGTRLSIL.